The entry that follows covers one T cell receptor beta chain sequence. What this receptor recognizes is not known. The record has no base qualities; no much larger clone is one base away. The data stem from a study of shared clonotypes between healthy human individuals (dated by TCRdb to 2018 to 2020). In the study overall: The cohort comprised a couple of women and three men aged 18 to 49 years. Between about 0.85 and 9.5 billion PBMCs per donor were obtained by leukapheresis. For each donor, CD4 naive and CD4 memory were each given three plates, CD8 naive was given two plates, and CD8 memory was given one plate. Blood TCR repertoires of a handful of healthy adults were deeply sequenced to estimate repertoire size and the extent of clonotype sharing between individuals. Libraries were prepared and TCR repertoires were sequenced by different laboratories using diverse techniques, in order to increase sequencing depth and limit assay-specific biases.

Results the study describes overall, beyond this receptor: Estimated clonotype richness was generally larger for naive than for memory subsets. The small number of donors limited the genetic and exposure-history diversity represented. Compared with non-shared clonotypes, clonotypes shared by all four sorted-subset donors had higher generation probabilities. Across four donors, around 5% of naive CD4, approximately 3.5% of naive CD8, approximately 2.5% of memory CD4, and under 0.45% of memory CD8 clonotypes were shared. Pairwise subsampling indicated that sequencing depth was expected to affect the degree of clonotype sharing among donors. Even with the large sequencing depth, rarefaction of the sorted-subset datasets indicated that sequencing was incomplete. Only blood was sampled, and tissue TCR repertoires likely differ from those in blood.

Using the deep immunoSEQ assay, TCR CDR3 regions were amplified from genomic DNA by multiplex PCR. Extracted genomic DNA from each cell subset was spread evenly across all wells of several immunoSEQ 96-well plates, with each plate serving as a replicate. For sorted subsets, each replicate PCR was loaded with around 220 ng genomic DNA, equivalent to 30,000 or so T cell genomes. The purified libraries were quantified using a Qubit 3.0 fluorometer, sized with a Bioanalyzer 2100, and then quantified again using the KAPA Library Quantification kit. Each immunoSEQ 96-well plate was sequenced on its own single-read 150-cycle Illumina NextSeq 550 flow cell. The paper's processing steps were these. Because the immunoSEQ output held only junctional sequences and lacked quality scores, the filtering could not match the filtering applied to full-length reads. Sequences were annotated with PyIR, a Python wrapper for IgBLAST v1.9, and V/J genes and CDR3 were assigned using IMGT germline references. Any read was removed if the V/J assignment was weak (E-value above 1e-6), the CDR3 was missing, or the read contained stop codons, out-of-frame junctions, or ambiguous translated residues. V3J clonotypes were defined by identical inferred V gene, J gene, and CDR3 amino acid sequence. The percentage overlap between two repertoires was calculated by dividing the number of shared unique clonotypes by the size of the smaller repertoire. RTK rarefaction, the Chao1 estimator, and Recon v2.1 estimates of unobserved clonotypes were used to assess repertoire richness. For all TCRbeta clonotypes obtained by the gDNA method from a few donors, generation probabilities were computed with OLGA. TCRdb retrieved this table from immuneACCESS and kept in-frame rearrangements only. Not all clones are present; in checked studies, unresolved V genes account for under half, and no reason is known for the remainder. V and J calls and clone size are given by that table; D and trimming were obtained from the DNA. In this sample the table shows over a million clones, approximately 80% of which occur a single time. The top ten clones comprise under 0.8% of the sample.

The donors were healthy, HIV-negative adults who had no recently reported acute infections or vaccinations. Only Caucasian adults living in Nashville, Tennessee, USA were represented among the donors. CD4+ T cells were enriched by magnetic negative selection; naive cells were then positively selected on CD45RA, and the negative fraction formed the memory subset. Blood was collected by leukapheresis, and PBMCs were isolated by Ficoll-Histopaque density gradient centrifugation and then cryopreserved in liquid nitrogen vapor phase. Purity and quantity of every magnetically sorted T cell population were checked by analytical flow cytometry. Genomic DNA was isolated from each sorted fraction and quantified by UV absorbance on a Nanodrop 2000c. V is pruned by 7 bases and J by 4 bases, leaving 10 bases of the junction without a gene match. Looking up the germline V gene yields CDR1 SQVTM and CDR2 ANQGSEA. The cysteine opens and the phenylalanine closes a CDR3 of 14 amino acids. Solely the CDR3 DNA is kept, with 42 bases framed from the first base.

Rearrangement joined TRBV29-1 to TRBJ2-1, and 7 bases in between align with TRBD1. This sequence originates from a man aged 18 to 29 in good health. Some clones in this sample may be carry-over from other donors' samples. The sequenced sample consisted of memory CD4+ T cells from PBMCs. Interpreted using the paper, the cell subset or site label stands for: CD45RA-negative fraction. CDR3 protein: CSGTRDRRYNEQFF. In nucleotide form, the sequence is TGCAGCGGTACCCGGGACAGACGATACAATGAGCAGTTCTTC.